The present TCR beta chain was sequenced within a study of T cells in women clearing cervical HPV infection. The wider study: Controls were women whose single incident HPV16 infection cleared within 12 months without precancer or cancer. Study conclusions and caveats: CIN3+ cases had significantly higher TCR richness than controls; evenness did not differ. Associations may precede or follow infection; HPV-specific or memory T cells were not isolated.

TCRdb's table, derived via immunoSEQ multiplex PCR, lists solely in-frame clones and lacks some. There are about 34,000 clones in the sample, with approximately 1.5% held by the top ten. With regard to this clone: What it recognizes is unknown.

The source is a woman aged 18-70 years with a cervical HPV16 infection that either progressed to CIN3+ or cleared (not recorded which). Material: blood buffy coat.

The CDR3 sequence: CASRRTDSTGELFF. CDR3 DNA (partial): TGTGCCAGCAGAAGGACAGATTCCACCGGGGAG. The chain has TRBV2 and TRBJ2-2; tentatively, D is TRBD1 (6 bases). The sequence runs out 3 residues before the end of the CDR3; the remainder is reconstructed from the germline J gene. CDR1 and CDR2 (germline): SNHLY, FYNNEI. V lost 6 bases, J lost 4 bases, and 12 bases lay in between. The CDR3 covers 14 residues.